Here is one T cell receptor (beta chain) with its context. Many counts were recorded for this clonotype. No cognate antigen has been identified for it. The input lacks base qualities; no much larger clone sits a single base away. This sample was sequenced with an Illumina NovaSeq 6000. Using 5'RACE with constant-segment primers, TCRalpha and TCRbeta cDNA libraries were constructed, with sample barcodes and unique molecular identifiers added in the process. Trizol reagent was used to extract RNA from every sample. The libraries were amplified in two PCR steps, and the second step added a second sample barcode and Illumina TruSeq adapters. Sequencing of the libraries was done on an Illumina NovaSeq, producing 2 x 150 bp paired-end reads. Concerning the study's data processing: With migec v1.2.7, reads were demultiplexed and then collapsed into UMI-guided consensus sequences. Using mixcr v2.1.11, UMI consensuses were aligned to TRA and TRB V and J templates and then assembled into clonotypes. A clonotype was counted as expanded or contracted only when both edgeR and NoisET called the clonotype significant, with the noise models trained on biological replicates. For edgeR calls, the cutoffs were a false discovery rate-adjusted p below 0.01 and a log2 fold-change threshold of 1. As an exploratory analysis of dynamics, max-normalized trajectories of the 1000 most abundant clonotypes were examined by PCA with hierarchical clustering. The CD4 or CD8 phenotype of responding clones was assigned using the separately sequenced CD4+ and CD8+ repertoires. TCRdb handled the public reads itself, with Q25 trimming in fastp and clone calling in MiXCR, and kept productive beta chains. Entries that share a CDR3 protein sequence are merged under the most common genes and DNA. V and J calls and clone size were set by TCRdb, not the authors. A total of about 290,000 distinct CDR3 sequences appear in this sample, roughly 18% of them only once. The ten largest account for roughly 23% of the sample.

Inclusive of the bounding cysteine and phenylalanine, the CDR3 is 14 residues long. The CDR3 DNA has 42 bases and is translated from base 1. Germline trimming: 4 bases from V, 5 bases from J; junction bases outside gene matches: 7. The germline V gene (reference sequence) yields DFQATT for CDR1 and SNEGSKA for CDR2. PBMCs were isolated by Ficoll-Paque density gradient centrifugation. The sample originates from a study of T-cell memory formation after mild COVID-19 (dated by TCRdb to 2020 to 2023). About the full investigation: Most TCR sequence clusters were specific to one of the two donors. T-cell clones expanding and contracting after mild COVID-19 in two donors were tracked by longitudinal TCRalpha and TCRbeta repertoire sequencing. Two young, previously healthy adult volunteers made up the cohort, one male and one female. The paper's findings and limits, for the study overall: Contracting CD4+ clones were located mainly in the CM and EM memory subsets, whereas CD8+ clones were found to be enriched in EMRA. The study covered only a couple of mild cases, and larger cohorts including severe cases with pre-infection samples were considered necessary. Some responding clones were detected in pre-infection memory, which suggested that pre-existing cross-reactive memory T cells had joined the SARS-CoV-2 response. Balanced CD4/CD8 phenotypes were observed for clones contracting from day 15 to 85, whereas a bias towards CD4+ was observed for a second wave of clones expanding from day 15 to 37. SARS-CoV-2 specificity was not confirmed for the second-wave clones peaking on day 37.

The receptor was isolated from a man younger than 35 who had mild COVID-19 (a few samples of this study predate the infection). The sample titles of this study are shuffled in the database, so cell type and time point are left out; the donor was told from shared clones. The chain is made from TRBV20-1 and TRBJ2-5, with 10 bases in between that match TRBD1. The sequenced material came from PBMCs or a T cell subset sorted from them (not recorded which). The CDR3 reads as follows: CSAKRTGGFETQYF. The DNA sequence is given as TGCAGTGCTAAGCGGACAGGGGGTTTTGAGACCCAGTACTTC.